This TCR beta chain derives from a study of metastatic and nonmetastatic thyroid tumors. Overall study: Blood and tumor or nodule tissue repertoires from malignant and benign thyroid patients were compared.

This clone was counted many times. Via MiXCR, TCRdb re-called the PCR reads. Of around 14,000 clones listed, roughly 23% are singletons. Patients underwent thyroid surgery, and none had received any treatment before it. CDR1 and CDR2 (germline): SGDLS, YYNGEE. The CDR3 runs to 11 residues. The V end was cut by 7 bases, the J end by 3 bases, with 4 bases between. The gene calls are TRBV9 and TRBJ2-2; D ambiguous. This receptor was obtained from a female donor with papillary thyroid cancer or a benign thyroid nodule (not recorded which). Some clones in this sample may be carry-over from other donors' samples. The sequenced sample consisted of tumor tissue. The CDR3 bases are TGTGCCAGCTCTGACACCGGGGAGCTGTTTTTT. Its translation: CASSDTGELFF.